Shown below are 32 T cell receptor beta chains from a single sample sequenced in a study of CD8 T cells in Susac syndrome. An input of about 0.45 to 1 ug of RNA was subjected to reverse transcription using random hexamers. TCRdb redid the calling of the immunoSEQ multiplex PCR reads with MiXCR, one entry per CDR3 protein. The sample has approximately 180,000 distinct CDR3 sequences, roughly nine tenths seen once; the top ten hold approximately 0.09%. Sequencing input: CD4+ T cells from PBMCs. All receptors come from a human donor with Susac syndrome.

The chain recombines TRBV10-3 with TRBJ1-3; TRBD1 matches 8 bases. The CDR3 spans 16 residues. The germline V gene has CDR1 ENHRY and CDR2 SYGVKD. With V trimmed by 0 bases and J by 3 bases, 4 bases remained unmatched. This chain's CDR3 is CAISESSGQGGNTIYF. The CDR3, as DNA: TGTGCCATCAGTGAGTCGAGTGGACAGGGTGGAAACACCATATATTTT.

The chain is built from TRBV7-9 and TRBJ1-5; 7 bases agree with TRBD1. The CDR3 runs 14 residues. CDR1 is SEHNR and CDR2 is FQNEAQ in the germline V gene (reference sequence). J gave up 5 bases and V 5 bases, and 6 bases lay outside the gene matches. Written as DNA, the CDR3 is TGTGCCAGCAGCCAGAGCCAGGGGGATCAGCCCCAGCATTTT. Its translation: CASSQSQGDQPQHF.

V and J are TRBV9 and TRBJ1-6; D remains unclear. Looked up from germline, CDR1 is SGDLS and CDR2 is YYNGEE. Trimming pared 0 bases from V and 5 bases from J, leaving 12 bases between. The CDR3 spans 16 residues. This CDR3 is CASSVAMVLDNSPLHF. The CDR3 nucleotides are TGTGCCAGCAGCGTAGCAATGGTTCTGGATAATTCACCCCTCCACTTT.

The chain uses TRBV30 and TRBJ1-1, with D unresolved. With 0 bases removed from V and 1 base from J, the gap between germline ends came to 6 bases. Germline V gives CDR1 GTSNPN, CDR2 SVGIG (reference sequence). This CDR3 region has 13 residues. This CDR3 reads CAWSVIGNTEAFF. The CDR3 DNA is TGTGCCTGGAGTGTGATTGGGAACACTGAAGCTTTCTTT. Supplemented by reference TRBV30 and TRBJ1-1, the full variable domain reads SQTIHQWPATLVQPVGSPLSLECTVEGTSNPNLYWYRQAAGRGLQLLFYSVGIGQISSEVPQNLSASRPQDRQFILSSKKLLLSDSGFYLCAWSVIGNTEAFFGQGTRLTVV.

The chain employs TRBV11-2 and TRBJ2-5, with 11 bases matching TRBD1. Germline CDR1 is SGHAT and CDR2 is FQNNGV. This CDR3 is built from 17 residues. V lost 3 bases to trimming and J lost 4 bases; unmatched junction nucleotides: 10. The CDR3 loop is CASSLDRGPLQGETQYF. CDR3 coding DNA: TGTGCCAGCAGCTTGGACAGGGGGCCTCTTCAGGGAGAGACCCAGTACTTC.

This chain connects TRBV20-1 to TRBJ2-7; 8 positions agree with TRBD2. The CDR3 has 13 amino acids. Germline assignment: CDR1 DFQATT and CDR2 SNEGSKA (reference sequence). Here the CDR3 DNA reads TGCAGCGGGCCGGGGGGGCTCCTCGACGAGCAGTACTTC. Encoded protein: CSGPGGLLDEQYF.

This rearrangement joins TRBV24-1 to TRBJ2-1; tentatively, D is TRBD1 (6 bases). In germline, CDR1 is KGHDR, CDR2 SFDVKD. The length of the CDR3 is 15 residues. V dropped 3 bases and J dropped 4 bases, with 12 bases sitting between them. The CDR3 DNA reads TGTGCCACCAGTGATCCGCGGACAGCTTACAATGAGCAGTTCTTC. Translation gives CATSDPRTAYNEQFF.

This chain joins TRBV24-1 and TRBJ2-3; 10 bases align to TRBD2. This CDR3 is built from 16 residues. Trimming took 4 bases from V and 1 from J; bases not matched to a gene: 4. CDR1 is KGHDR and CDR2 is SFDVKD in the germline V gene. CDR3 sequence reads: CATSDFTSGGTDTQYF. CDR3 DNA sequence: TGTGCCACCAGTGACTTCACTAGCGGGGGCACAGATACGCAGTATTTT.

The chain links TRBV6-5 to TRBJ1-1; tentatively, D is TRBD1 (5 bases). The CDR3 loop spans 14 amino acids. Germline CDR1 reads MNHEY; CDR2 reads SVGAGI. Between the trimmed V and J ends, which lost 5 bases and 6 bases, there was a span of 16 bases. The CDR3 reads CASSPTIRVPEAFF. The CDR3 region has the DNA TGTGCCAGCAGTCCAACGATCAGGGTCCCTGAAGCTTTCTTT.

This chain uses TRBV19 with TRBJ2-1; D remains ambiguous. The V gene's germline CDR1 is LNHDA and CDR2 SQIVND (reference sequence). The CDR3 runs to 14 residues. Trimming stripped 2 bases from V and 5 bases from J, with 10 bases between. The CDR3 DNA sequence: TGTGCCAGTAGTATAATGGCCACCCACAATGAGCAGTTCTTC. It codes for CASSIMATHNEQFF.

Only a few counts were recorded for this clonotype. The V and J genes are TRBV5-4 and TRBJ2-7; TRBD1 is a possible D gene (6 bases). CDR1 and CDR2 (germline): SGHNT, YYREEE (reference sequence). Trimming stripped 0 bases from V and 2 bases from J, with 9 bases between. The CDR3 is 14 residues long. This CDR3 is CASSLDQGPYEQYF. Written as DNA, the CDR3 is TGTGCCAGCAGCTTGGACCAGGGGCCCTACGAGCAGTACTTC.

As DNA, the CDR3 is TGTGCCAGCAGCTTAGACCGGAGGACCTACGAGCAGTACTTC. This translates into CASSLDRRTYEQYF. The rearrangement joins TRBV7-9 to TRBJ2-7; maybe TRBD2 (5 bases). V lost 1 base and J 2 bases, leaving 9 bases between the germline ends. The CDR3 loop spans 14 amino acids. CDR1 SEHNR and CDR2 FQNEAQ come from the germline V gene (reference sequence).

The gene calls are TRBV2 and TRBJ1-1; no reliable D call. This CDR3 spans 12 amino acids. Between the trimmed V and J ends, which lost 7 bases and 3 bases, there was a span of 9 bases. Per the germline V gene, CDR1 is SNHLY and CDR2 is FYNNEI. CDR3 in amino acids: CASTVEYTEAFF. CDR3 DNA sequence: TGTGCCAGCACTGTTGAGTACACTGAAGCTTTCTTT.

The chain combines TRBV7-9 with TRBJ1-6; TRBD1 matches 9 bases. V lost 5 bases and J lost 10; bases outside the gene matches: 6. This CDR3 is built from 14 residues. Looked up from germline, CDR1 is SEHNR and CDR2 is FQNEAQ (reference sequence). As DNA, the CDR3 is TGTGCCAGCAGCACCGGGACAGGGACCTCACCCCTCCACTTT. As protein: CASSTGTGTSPLHF.

V is TRBV20-1 and J is TRBJ2-7, with TRBD2 as a possible D gene (6 bases). Per the germline V gene, CDR1 is DFQATT and CDR2 is SNEGSKA (reference sequence). The V end lost 4 bases, the J end lost 2 bases, and 15 bases lay between the germline ends. This CDR3 is built from 14 residues. CDR3 amino acids: CSAKRAGITYEQYF. CDR3 sequence (DNA): TGCAGTGCTAAACGGGCGGGAATCACCTACGAGCAGTACTTC.

The V and J genes are TRBV5-4 and TRBJ2-1; TRBD2 agrees at 8 bases. Germline-derived CDR1 and CDR2 are SGHNT and YYREEE (reference sequence). The CDR3 is 15 residues long. The ends lost 0 bases at V and 6 bases at J; junction bases unmatched: 5. CDR3 in DNA: TGTGCCAGCAGCTTGGCTCTAGCGGGCGTCAATGAGCAGTTCTTC. Protein product: CASSLALAGVNEQFF.

V is TRBV5-4 and J is TRBJ2-1; 9 bases are a match to TRBD1. Germline V gives CDR1 SGHNT, CDR2 YYREEE (reference sequence). V lost 2 bases to trimming and J lost 8 bases; unmatched junction nucleotides: 5. This CDR3 is built from 14 residues. CDR3 loop: CASSFAGTGHEQFF. The DNA for the CDR3 is TGTGCCAGCAGCTTCGCCGGGACAGGGCATGAGCAGTTCTTC.

The J gene is TRBJ1-2, the V gene TRBV18; 7 bases match TRBD1. Trimming took 6 bases from V and 8 from J; bases not matched to a gene: 15. Germline V lookup: CDR1 KGHSH, CDR2 LQKENI. The CDR3 extends over 15 amino acids. DNA for the CDR3: TGTGCCAGCTCGCCGCGGGACAGAATAGAGTACGGCTACACCTTC. It specifies CASSPRDRIEYGYTF.

CDR3 nucleotides: TGCAGCGTTGAAGACGCAGGGTCCTACGAGCAGTACTTC. It translates to CSVEDAGSYEQYF. V is TRBV29-1 and J is TRBJ2-7; a weak D match, TRBD1 (5 bases). The CDR3 sequence is 13 residues long. Deletions cut 0 bases from V and 1 base from J, with 7 bases between. CDR1 is SQVTM, CDR2 ANQGSEA, per germline.

The chain combines TRBV4-1 with TRBJ1-1; TRBD1 is a possible D gene (5 bases). CDR3 length: 14 amino acids. The V end lost 3 bases, the J end lost 3 bases, and 11 bases lay between the germline ends. The germline V gene encodes CDR1 MGHRA and CDR2 YSYEKL. CDR3 in amino acids: CASSHRAGDTEAFF. The CDR3, as DNA: TGCGCCAGCAGCCACAGGGCGGGGGACACTGAAGCTTTCTTT.

The chain recombines TRBV9 with TRBJ2-6; D ambiguous. V was shortened by 0 bases and J by 4 bases, with 20 bases between the two germline ends. CDR1 is SGDLS, CDR2 YYNGEE, per germline. The CDR3 spans 19 residues. The CDR3 loop is CASSVGGALGMGGANVLTF. For the CDR3, the DNA is TGTGCCAGCAGCGTAGGAGGTGCCTTGGGGATGGGGGGGGCCAACGTCCTGACTTTC.

The chain links TRBV19 to TRBJ2-6; D is perhaps TRBD1 (5 bases). CDR1 is LNHDA and CDR2 is SQIVND in the germline V gene (reference sequence). V lost 6 bases, J lost 5 bases, and 17 bases lay in between. The CDR3 contains 16 residues. The CDR3 sequence: CASRDSGALRANVLTF. The CDR3 DNA is TGTGCCAGTAGAGACTCTGGGGCTTTGAGGGCCAACGTCCTGACTTTC.

The chain joins TRBV6-5 to TRBJ1-2; TRBD1 is a possible D gene (6 bases). The ends were cut back, 0 bases at V and 6 bases at J, with 17 bases in the middle. Germline V CDR1 and CDR2: MNHEY, SVGAGI. This CDR3 spans 16 amino acids. Here the CDR3 DNA reads TGTGCCAGCAGTTACTCCATCCGGGGGCGTCGAGATGGCTACACCTTC. Amino acid sequence: CASSYSIRGRRDGYTF.

The chain couples TRBV4-2 to TRBJ2-7; maybe TRBD2 (6 bases). Germline assignment: CDR1 LGHNA and CDR2 YNFKEQ. V lost 0 bases and J 6 bases, leaving 12 bases between the germline ends. CDR3 length: 14 amino acids. The CDR3: CASSQDLTAGEQYF. Written as DNA, the CDR3 is TGTGCCAGCAGCCAAGATCTGACAGCGGGCGAGCAGTACTTC.

J is TRBJ2-7 and V is TRBV2, with 10 positions matching TRBD1. This CDR3 region has 13 residues. V trimming: 6 bases; J trimming: 7 bases; junction bases outside the gene matches: 6. Looked up from germline, CDR1 is SNHLY and CDR2 is FYNNEI. The CDR3 coding sequence is TGTGCCAGCAGGGAGACAGGGGGCCAAGAGCAGTACTTC. It encodes CASRETGGQEQYF.

The J gene is TRBJ1-5, the V gene TRBV28, with no clear D. Germline V CDR1 and CDR2: MDHEN, SYDVKM. CDR3 length equals 12 residues. V lost 6 bases and J lost 4, with 7 bases in between. The CDR3 loop is CASRDRNQPQHF. The CDR3 DNA is TGTGCCAGCAGGGATAGAAATCAGCCCCAGCATTTT.

V and J are TRBV10-2 and TRBJ2-2; D not certain. V lost 8 bases and J lost 6, with 7 bases in between. From germline, CDR1 is WSHSY and CDR2 SAAADI. CDR3 length: 11 residues. CDR3 region: CASVRAGELFF. The CDR3 nucleotides read TGCGCCAGCGTGAGAGCCGGGGAGCTGTTTTTT.

CDR3 coding DNA: TGCAGTGCTAGAGGGAAACTTCGGGACTCCTCCTACGAGCAGTACTTC. Amino acid sequence: CSARGKLRDSSYEQYF. The gene calls are TRBV20-1 and TRBJ2-7; weak D call: TRBD2 (6 bases). V was pared by 1 base and J by 0 bases, with 16 bases between. The CDR3 has 16 amino acids. Germline values: CDR1 DFQATT, CDR2 SNEGSKA (reference sequence).

V and J are TRBV29-1 and TRBJ2-5; unclear D gene. CDR1 is SQVTM and CDR2 is ANQGSEA in the germline V gene. The length of the CDR3 is 13 residues. Trimming removed 8 bases from V and 0 bases from J, with 13 bases in between. The CDR3 nucleotides are TGCAGCTCGCAGCAGGTTTACCAAGAGACCCAGTACTTC. Its protein is CSSQQVYQETQYF. Drawing the rest from reference TRBV29-1 and TRBJ2-5, the complete variable domain is SAVISQKPSRDICQRGTSLTIQCQVDSQVTMMFWYRQQPGQSLTLIATANQGSEATYESGFVIDKFPISRPNLTFSTLTVSNMSPEDSSIYLCSSQQVYQETQYFGPGTRLLVL.

The V call is TRBV20-1, the J call TRBJ2-2; D not resolved. The V and J ends lost 0 bases and 5 bases respectively, with 4 bases between them. The CDR3 consists of 12 residues. Germline V gene data show CDR1 as DFQATT and CDR2 as SNEGSKA (reference sequence). CDR3: CSARDETGELFF. The CDR3 bases are TGCAGTGCTAGAGATGAGACCGGGGAGCTGTTTTTT.

The J gene is TRBJ1-3, the V gene TRBV19, with D uncertain. The CDR3 has 11 residues. The ends were cut back, 11 bases at V and 8 bases at J, with 13 bases in the middle. Germline CDR1 is LNHDA and CDR2 is SQIVND (reference sequence). DNA of the CDR3: TGTGCCTCTAGACATCGAGACACCATATATTTT. Encoded protein: CASRHRDTIYF.

The chain is built from TRBV27 and TRBJ1-2; tentative D call: TRBD1 (6 bases). CDR3 length: 12 residues. CDR1 MNHEY and CDR2 SMNVEV come from the germline V gene (reference sequence). V gave up 6 bases and J gave up 6 bases, with 11 bases separating them. CDR3 loop: CASSPTGNGYTF. In DNA form, the CDR3 reads TGTGCCAGCAGCCCTACAGGGAATGGCTACACCTTC.